This T cell receptor (beta chain) was retrieved from a study of T cells after yellow fever vaccination. Study findings and constraints: A small proportion of clonotypes was detected in both the CD4 and CD8 compartments. A weaker secondary response peaked on day 5, the primary on day 15. Most primary-vaccination clones reappeared after the booster (about 97% CD4, around 88% CD8).

Of note for this clonotype: No antigen is known for it.

Per germline, CDR1 SGHTA and CDR2 FQGNSA. This CDR3 has 15 amino acids. The ends were cut back, 5 bases at V and 5 bases at J, with 18 bases in the middle. A universal primer site and UMIs were added as TCR cDNA was made by 5'RACE template switching. Each CDR3 protein gets one entry after TCRdb re-called the 5' RACE reads with MiXCR. The sample has about 330,000 distinct CDR3 sequences; roughly 3.9% are singletons. The specimen was PBMCs, collected 5 days after the yellow fever booster vaccination. The sequence came from a man aged 18 to 29 who received the YFV17D yellow fever vaccine. The chain joins TRBV7-2 to TRBJ2-5; tentatively, D is TRBD1 (5 bases). The CDR3 bases are TGTGCCAGCAGCCCACTTGGGGTACAGGAGGAGACCCAGTACTTC. As protein: CASSPLGVQEETQYF. Based on the CDR3 plus reference TRBV7-2 and TRBJ2-5, the full variable domain is GAGVSQSPSNKVTEKGKDVELRCDPISGHTALYWYRQSLGQGLEFLIYFQGNSAPDKSGLPSDRFSAERTGGSVSTLTIQRTQQEDSAVYLCASSPLGVQEETQYFGPGTRLLVL.